Given below is one T cell receptor beta chain in context. This entry is derived from a study of blood T cell repertoires in COVID-19. Background on the study: COVID-19 samples, acute and convalescent, were from the United States, Italy and Spain. The analysed material was cDNA or gDNA that came from T cells, B-cell-depleted T cells, or PBMCs.

Seattle enrolled patients during active infection and tracked them longitudinally. Germline assignment: CDR1 ENHRY and CDR2 SYGVKD. The CDR3 runs to 12 residues. V trimming: 6 bases; J trimming: 6 bases; junction bases outside the gene matches: 3. In the authors' methods: Estimation of nucleated cell counts relied on the amplification of reference gene primers. Measured with immunoSEQ multiplex PCR; TCRdb has only the in-frame clones, and not every one. V and J calls plus clone size are reproduced from that table; the DNA served to infer D and trimming. This sample has a few hundred thousand clones; approximately 88% occur once, and the top ten carry 2.5% to 3.5%.

The source material was peripheral blood. The TCR comes from a woman aged 30 to 39 with COVID-19, enrolled during active disease. This rearrangement joins TRBV10-3 to TRBJ1-2; 8 nucleotides agree with TRBD1. CDR3 region: CAIRDREDGYTF. CDR3 nucleotide sequence: TGTGCCATCAGGGACAGGGAAGATGGCTACACCTTC.